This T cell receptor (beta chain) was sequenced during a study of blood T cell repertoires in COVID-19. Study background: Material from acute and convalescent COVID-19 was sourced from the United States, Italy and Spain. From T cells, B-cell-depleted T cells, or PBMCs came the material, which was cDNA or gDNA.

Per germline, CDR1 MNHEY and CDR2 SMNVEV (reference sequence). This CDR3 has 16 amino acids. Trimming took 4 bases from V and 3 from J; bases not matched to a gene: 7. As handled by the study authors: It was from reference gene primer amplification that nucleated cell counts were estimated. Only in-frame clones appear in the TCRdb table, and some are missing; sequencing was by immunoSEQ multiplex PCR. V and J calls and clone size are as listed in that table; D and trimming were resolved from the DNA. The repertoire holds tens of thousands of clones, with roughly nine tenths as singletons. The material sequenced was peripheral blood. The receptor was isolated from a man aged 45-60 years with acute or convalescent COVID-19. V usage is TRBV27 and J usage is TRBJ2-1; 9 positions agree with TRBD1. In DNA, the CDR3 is TGTGCCAGCAGTTATGCAGGACAGGGGTTCTACAATGAGCAGTTCTTC. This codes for CASSYAGQGFYNEQFF.